The source of this TCR beta chain is a study of type 1 regulatory T cells. Study at large: T-allo10 is an in vitro-generated, Tr1-enriched CD4 T cell product specific for alloantigen.

Overall study findings and caveats: Tr1 cells had a more restricted TCR repertoire than non-Tr1 cells.

This clonotype was observed a few times. Its specificity is not known. Per germline, CDR1 DFQATT and CDR2 SNEGSKA (reference sequence). The CDR3 length is 11 residues. Trimming took 3 bases from V and 4 from J, leaving 5 bases between them. From the reads, TCRdb called clonotypes with MiXCR, one entry per CDR3 protein. The data show roughly 71,000 distinct CDR3 sequences, around 21% seen once. Sequenced sample: cultured type 1 regulatory T (Tr1) cells, either the whole culture or a sorted fraction (not recorded which). This receptor was identified in a human donor in good health. The chain employs TRBV20-1 and TRBJ2-3; D uncertain. DNA of the CDR3: TGCAGTGCTAGTCGGTCAGATACGCAGTATTTT. This codes for CSASRSDTQYF.